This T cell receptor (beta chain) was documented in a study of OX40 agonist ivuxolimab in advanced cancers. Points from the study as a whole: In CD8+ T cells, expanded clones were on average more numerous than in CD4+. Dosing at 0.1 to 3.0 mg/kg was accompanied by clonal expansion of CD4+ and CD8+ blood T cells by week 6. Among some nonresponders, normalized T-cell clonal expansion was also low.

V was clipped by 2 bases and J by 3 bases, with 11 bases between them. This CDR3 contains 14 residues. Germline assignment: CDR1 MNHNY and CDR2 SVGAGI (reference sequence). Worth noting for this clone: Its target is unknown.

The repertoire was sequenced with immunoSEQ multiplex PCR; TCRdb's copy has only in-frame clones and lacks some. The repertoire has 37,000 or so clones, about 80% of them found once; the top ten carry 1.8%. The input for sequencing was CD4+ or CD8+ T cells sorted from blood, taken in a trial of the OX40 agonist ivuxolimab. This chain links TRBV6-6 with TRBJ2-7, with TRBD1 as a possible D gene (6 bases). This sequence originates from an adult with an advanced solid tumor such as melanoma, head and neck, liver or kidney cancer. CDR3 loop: CASSYGQLFYEQYF. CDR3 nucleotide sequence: TGTGCCAGCAGTTACGGACAGCTTTTCTACGAGCAGTACTTC.